The 29 T cell receptor beta chains in this list originate from one sample, sequenced in a study of OX40 agonist ivuxolimab in advanced cancers. Profiled with immunoSEQ multiplex PCR; TCRdb holds only in-frame clones, not every one. The table records approximately 73,000 clones, about 90% of them present only once. Material: CD4+ or CD8+ T cells sorted from blood, obtained in a trial of the OX40 agonist ivuxolimab. The receptor set was obtained from an adult with an advanced solid tumor such as melanoma, head and neck, liver or kidney cancer.

The chain joins TRBV5-5 to TRBJ2-7, with D perhaps matching TRBD1 (6 bases). The germline gives CDR1 SGHKS, CDR2 YYEKEE (reference sequence). The CDR3 loop spans 13 amino acids. Trimming shortened V by 4 bases and J by 3 bases, and 11 bases separated the two germline ends. The DNA for the CDR3 is TGTGCCAGCAGCCACCACAGGGTCTACGAGCAGTACTTC. Its translation is CASSHHRVYEQYF.

The rearrangement links TRBV19 to TRBJ2-2, with D perhaps given as TRBD1 or TRBD2 (6 bases each). CDR3 length: 14 amino acids. Germline CDR1 reads LNHDA; CDR2 reads SQIVND (reference sequence). The V gene lost 6 bases and the J gene lost 3 bases, with 11 bases spanning the gap. The DNA of the CDR3 is TGTGCCAGTAGCCCCGGGGGCCACACCGGGGAGCTGTTTTTT. Protein sequence: CASSPGGHTGELFF.

The CDR3, as DNA: TGTGCCAGCAGTCAGCCTCAGAAGGTCGAGCAGTACTTC. Translating gives CASSQPQKVEQYF. V gene TRBV6-6 combines with J gene TRBJ2-7; D call uncertain. CDR3 size: 13 residues. The V end was cut by 5 bases, the J end by 6 bases, with 14 bases between. Germline lookup yields CDR1 MNHNY and CDR2 SVGAGI (reference sequence).

The chain has TRBV6-6 and TRBJ1-1; D uncertain. The CDR3 runs 13 residues. CDR1 MNHNY and CDR2 SVGAGI come from the germline V gene (reference sequence). The germline V and J ends were trimmed by 6 bases and 1 base, with 9 bases remaining between them. The chain's CDR3 is CASSRTGNTEAFF. The CDR3 DNA reads as TGTGCCAGCAGCCGAACGGGGAACACTGAAGCTTTCTTT.

The V gene is TRBV2, the J gene TRBJ2-4, with D unresolved. The ends were cut back, 6 bases at V and 1 base at J, with 10 bases in the middle. CDR1 and CDR2 (germline): SNHLY, FYNNEI. This CDR3 is built from 14 residues. The CDR3 region has the DNA TGTGCCAGCAGAGAAACTGGGGCCAAAAACATTCAGTACTTC. It yields the protein CASRETGAKNIQYF.

This chain connects TRBV6-1 to TRBJ1-5, with D perhaps matching TRBD1 (5 bases). From germline, CDR1 is MNHNS and CDR2 SASEGT. V was cut by 6 bases and J by 4 bases, with 13 bases left in between. The CDR3 is 14 residues long. Here the CDR3 reads CASSQGGENQPQHF. The CDR3 DNA is TGTGCCAGCAGCCAGGGAGGGGAAAATCAGCCCCAGCATTTT.

The CDR3, as DNA: TGTGCCAGCGGCGGGATAGAGACCCAGTACTTC. Translating it yields CASGGIETQYF. The J gene is TRBJ2-5, the V gene TRBV28, with D perhaps TRBD2 (6 bases). V was clipped by 8 bases and J by 4 bases, with 8 bases between them. Germline CDR1 MDHEN, CDR2 SYDVKM. This CDR3 is 11 amino acids long.

The chain's CDR3 is CASSEDSGRGTEAFF. CDR3 DNA: TGTGCCAGCAGTGAAGACTCGGGGAGGGGGACTGAAGCTTTCTTT. The V gene is TRBV2, the J gene TRBJ1-1, with D tentatively TRBD1 (6 bases). CDR1 and CDR2 from the germline V gene are SNHLY and FYNNEI. Between the trimmed V and J ends, which lost 1 base and 5 bases, there was a span of 14 bases. This CDR3 spans 15 amino acids.

J is TRBJ1-2 and V is TRBV6-5; tentative D call: TRBD1 (5 bases). The V gene lost 4 bases and the J gene lost 7 bases, with 16 bases spanning the gap. The germline gives CDR1 MNHEY, CDR2 SVGAGI. The CDR3 has 14 amino acids. CDR3 DNA sequence: TGTGCCAGCAGTTCCCTAATCCAGGGAGGTGGCTACACCTTC. It codes for CASSSLIQGGGYTF.

V gene TRBV28 combines with J gene TRBJ2-7, with D possibly matching TRBD1 (6 bases). CDR3 length: 12 residues. Trimming removed 5 bases at V and 7 bases at J, with 12 bases between. Germline V gene data show CDR1 as MDHEN and CDR2 as SYDVKM. The chain's CDR3 is CASSRQVFEQYF. In DNA, the CDR3 is TGTGCCAGCAGTCGACAGGTCTTTGAGCAGTACTTC.

This clone was recorded only once. J is TRBJ2-5 and V is TRBV18; 9 bases agree with TRBD1. J gave up 4 bases and V 5 bases, and 5 bases lay outside the gene matches. The CDR3 spans 14 residues. Germline V gives CDR1 KGHSH, CDR2 LQKENI. The CDR3 region is CASSDPDRGETQYF. For the CDR3, the DNA is TGTGCCAGCTCAGACCCGGACAGGGGAGAGACCCAGTACTTC.

This clone has more than one count but fewer than ten. The chain carries TRBV10-3 and TRBJ1-2, with no clear D. The V and J ends lost 8 bases and 3 bases respectively, with 13 bases between them. CDR1 is ENHRY and CDR2 is SYGVKD in the germline V gene. CDR3 size: 13 residues. The CDR3 nucleotides read TGTGCCATCGGTCAGGTCAAGGACTATGGCTACACCTTC. It is translated as CAIGQVKDYGYTF.

This clone was recorded only once. The chain carries TRBV5-1 and TRBJ2-5; 7 positions match TRBD1. CDR3 length equals 16 residues. Germline CDR1 reads SGHRS; CDR2 reads YFSETQ. V lost 4 bases and J lost 2; bases outside the gene matches: 11. The CDR3 DNA is TGCGCCAGCAGCAGAGCGCCAGGGGGTAATCAAGAGACCCAGTACTTC. This codes for CASSRAPGGNQETQYF.

V usage is TRBV5-1 and J usage is TRBJ2-3; 10 bases are a match to TRBD1. The V gene's germline CDR1 is SGHRS and CDR2 YFSETQ. V trimming: 4 bases; J trimming: 0 bases; junction bases outside the gene matches: 17. The CDR3 extends over 20 amino acids. The CDR3 loop reads CASSAKSGQGFRSSTDTQYF. CDR3 bases: TGCGCCAGCAGCGCCAAGTCGGGACAGGGGTTCCGGTCTAGCACAGATACGCAGTATTTT.

This chain joins TRBV7-2 and TRBJ2-7, with D possibly being TRBD1 or TRBD2 (5 bases each). Trimming left V 3 bases short and J 3 bases short, with 12 bases between. CDR3 length: 14 residues. The germline CDR1 and CDR2 sequences are SGHTA and FQGNSA. Here the CDR3 reads CASSLFEGYYEQYF. CDR3 coding DNA: TGTGCCAGCAGCTTGTTTGAGGGGTACTACGAGCAGTACTTC.

In this sample, this clone turned up a few times. The rearrangement joins TRBV29-1 to TRBJ2-7; 9 bases are shared with TRBD1. Trimming took 6 bases from V and 5 from J; bases not matched to a gene: 5. CDR3 length: 12 residues. CDR1 and CDR2 (germline): SQVTM, ANQGSEA. For the CDR3, the DNA is TGCAGCGTAGGACAGGGGAACGACGAGCAGTACTTC. It yields the protein CSVGQGNDEQYF.

This clone has only a few counts. The chain combines TRBV19 with TRBJ2-7; no clear D gene. The CDR3 spans 11 residues. Germline V gene sequence: CDR1 LNHDA, CDR2 SQIVND (reference sequence). Trimming took off 7 bases at V and 6 bases at J, with 10 bases between the two ends. The chain's CDR3 is CASMGSGEQYF. The CDR3 DNA sequence: TGTGCCAGTATGGGGTCGGGCGAGCAGTACTTC.

This clone was observed a single time. The chain has TRBV7-8 and TRBJ2-1; no clear D. This CDR3 has 15 amino acids. V was cut by 5 bases and J by 9 bases, with 20 bases left in between. The V gene's germline CDR1 is SGHVS and CDR2 FQNEAQ. The CDR3 here is CASSPLSLSLSEQFF. The CDR3, as DNA: TGTGCCAGCAGCCCCTTATCCCTTTCGTTAAGTGAGCAGTTCTTC.

The genes are TRBV7-9 and TRBJ1-3; D is uncertain. V was trimmed by 6 bases and J by 2 bases, leaving 11 bases between them. Germline CDR1 is SEHNR and CDR2 is FQNEAQ (reference sequence). CDR3 length: 14 amino acids. CDR3 region: CASRPRGTGNTIYF. The DNA for the CDR3 is TGTGCCAGCAGACCCCGCGGTACTGGAAACACCATATATTTT.

The chain combines TRBV7-9 with TRBJ1-4; TRBD1 is a possible D gene (5 bases). V dropped 8 bases and J dropped 4 bases, with 17 bases sitting between them. The CDR3 is made up of 15 amino acids. Per germline, CDR1 SEHNR and CDR2 FQNEAQ (reference sequence). DNA for the CDR3: TGTGCCAGCGCCAACATCGGGGGACGTAATGAAAAACTGTTTTTT. It specifies CASANIGGRNEKLFF.

The rearrangement uses TRBV28 and TRBJ1-2, with TRBD1 matching 7 bases. Germline assignment: CDR1 MDHEN and CDR2 SYDVKM. V was pared by 8 bases and J by 1 base, with 16 bases of the junction left unmatched. The CDR3 extends over 17 amino acids. The CDR3 protein is CASRPRGAGQNNYGYTF. In DNA form, the CDR3 reads TGTGCCAGCCGACCAAGGGGGGCGGGACAGAATAACTATGGCTACACCTTC.

The rearrangement links TRBV29-1 to TRBJ2-7; D ambiguous. Trimming stripped 4 bases from V and 0 bases from J, with 7 bases between. Germline assignment: CDR1 SQVTM and CDR2 ANQGSEA. The CDR3 length is 12 residues. CDR3 region: CSVGSSSYEQYF. The CDR3, as DNA: TGCAGCGTTGGGTCTAGCTCCTACGAGCAGTACTTC.

The count of this clone is one. The chain combines TRBV7-9 with TRBJ1-4; a possible D gene is TRBD1 (5 bases). The CDR3 loop spans 14 amino acids. In germline, CDR1 is SEHNR, CDR2 FQNEAQ (reference sequence). Trimming took off 5 bases at V and 4 bases at J, with 11 bases between the two ends. The CDR3 loop reads CASSPGGFNEKLFF. The CDR3, as DNA: TGTGCCAGCAGCCCCGGGGGATTTAATGAAAAACTGTTTTTT.

This clone was seen only once. V is TRBV5-1 and J is TRBJ2-7, with 7 bases identical to TRBD1. The CDR3 is 14 residues long. Germline V gives CDR1 SGHRS, CDR2 YFSETQ. J was trimmed by 4 bases and V by 1 base; bases with no gene match: 5. CDR3 sequence: CASSLFRGSYEQYF. CDR3 coding DNA: TGCGCCAGCAGCTTGTTCAGGGGGTCTTACGAGCAGTACTTC.

The rearrangement uses TRBV2 and TRBJ1-6, with D unresolved. This CDR3 has 11 residues. Germline CDR1 is SNHLY and CDR2 is FYNNEI. V was pared by 6 bases and J by 14 bases, with 11 bases between. The CDR3 loop reads CASRGTRALHF. Written as DNA, the CDR3 is TGTGCCAGCAGGGGTACCCGGGCCCTCCACTTT.

This sequence joins TRBV6-4 and TRBJ2-5; 12 bases match TRBD2. This CDR3 contains 15 residues. Looked up from germline, CDR1 is MRHNA and CDR2 is SNTAGT. V lost 6 bases to trimming and J lost 0 bases; unmatched junction nucleotides: 2. For the CDR3, the DNA is TGTGCCAGCAGGAGGACTAGCGGGAACCAAGAGACCCAGTACTTC. Protein product: CASRRTSGNQETQYF.

This clone has only a few counts. The J gene is TRBJ1-1, the V gene TRBV30; D is unclear. Per germline, CDR1 GTSNPN and CDR2 SVGIG (reference sequence). V was shortened by 3 bases and J by 6 bases, with 14 bases between the two germline ends. The CDR3 has 13 residues. Written as DNA, the CDR3 is TGTGCCTGGAGACAAGGCAGTCGTTCTGAAGCTTTCTTT. The encoded protein is CAWRQGSRSEAFF.

This sequence joins TRBV5-6 and TRBJ2-3; 8 bases are a match to TRBD1. Trimming took 6 bases from V and 3 from J; bases not matched to a gene: 12. CDR3 length: 16 amino acids. Germline CDR1 SGHDT, CDR2 YYEEEE. The CDR3 loop reads CASISGPGGRTDTQYF. DNA of the CDR3: TGTGCCAGCATTTCCGGCCCAGGGGGCCGTACAGATACGCAGTATTTT.

This clone came up once. This chain uses TRBV10-3 with TRBJ2-7; D is perhaps TRBD1 (5 bases). The CDR3 sequence is 12 residues long. Germline V lookup: CDR1 ENHRY, CDR2 SYGVKD. Trimming took off 10 bases at V and 7 bases at J, with 17 bases between the two ends. CDR3 residues: CATSQGGGEQYF. CDR3 sequence (DNA): TGTGCCACCAGCCAGGGCGGCGGAGAGCAGTACTTC.